These 11 T cell receptor beta chains were all obtained from the same sample, sequenced in a study of blood T cell repertoires in COVID-19. Some clones are missing from TCRdb's copy, which holds only in-frame ones; the method was immunoSEQ multiplex PCR. The data show 80,000 to 95,000 clones, with roughly 76% seen just once and under 5.5% held by the top ten. The sample taken for sequencing was peripheral blood. The receptors come from an elderly man with COVID-19, enrolled during active disease.

The V and J genes are TRBV30 and TRBJ1-2; possible D gene TRBD1, 6 bases. Per germline, CDR1 GTSNPN and CDR2 SVGIG (reference sequence). V lost 0 bases and J 2 bases, leaving 13 bases between the germline ends. This CDR3 has 15 amino acids. The CDR3 loop reads CAWSVSGAVNYGYTF. CDR3 bases: TGTGCCTGGAGTGTATCAGGGGCCGTAAACTATGGCTACACCTTC.

The rearrangement joins TRBV2 to TRBJ1-2, with TRBD1 matching over 9 bases. Germline V gene data show CDR1 as SNHLY and CDR2 as FYNNEI. Trimming at V came to 6 bases and at J to 4 bases, leaving 9 bases not matched to a gene. The length of the CDR3 is 15 residues. CDR3 in amino acids: CASSQRQGGTYGYTF. The CDR3 DNA reads as TGTGCCAGCAGCCAACGACAGGGGGGTACCTATGGCTACACCTTC.

The J gene is TRBJ2-3, the V gene TRBV30; tentative D call: TRBD2 (6 bases). Trimming took off 3 bases at V and 6 bases at J, with 10 bases between the two ends. The CDR3 has 12 amino acids. Germline loops: CDR1 GTSNPN, CDR2 SVGIG (reference sequence). The CDR3 loop is CAWRRESDTQYF. The CDR3 DNA is TGTGCCTGGAGACGGGAGTCGGATACGCAGTATTTT.

J is TRBJ1-5 and V is TRBV4-1; TRBD1 aligns across 7 bases. The V gene's germline CDR1 is MGHRA and CDR2 YSYEKL. This CDR3 contains 15 residues. Germline trimming cut 1 base from V and 6 bases from J; bases unmatched to any gene: 6. CDR3 sequence (DNA): TGCGCCAGCAGCCAAGGAAACAGGGGTTCTCAGCCCCAGCATTTT. This codes for CASSQGNRGSQPQHF.

This clone came up once. V is TRBV6-6 and J is TRBJ1-4; D is uncertain. Germline V gene lookup returns CDR1 MNHNY and CDR2 SVGAGI (reference sequence). Deletions cut 1 base from V and 7 bases from J, with 10 bases between. CDR3 size: 14 residues. The CDR3 nucleotides read TGTGCCAGCAGTTACTTTCGGCAGGCTGAAAAACTGTTTTTT. It codes for CASSYFRQAEKLFF.

The CDR3 DNA is TGTGCCAGCGGTTCTCCCACCGACAGATTTCCTAACTATGGCTACACCTTC. Its translation: CASGSPTDRFPNYGYTF. This sequence joins TRBV5-4 and TRBJ1-2; perhaps TRBD1 as D (5 bases). The V and J ends lost 7 bases and 0 bases respectively, with 22 bases between them. Germline CDR1 is SGHNT and CDR2 is YYREEE (reference sequence). The CDR3 covers 17 residues.

The chain recombines TRBV5-4 with TRBJ2-1, with 9 bases that match TRBD2. The CDR3 consists of 17 residues. V was pared by 5 bases and J by 3 bases, with 12 bases of the junction left unmatched. From germline, CDR1 is SGHNT and CDR2 YYREEE (reference sequence). CDR3 DNA sequence: TGTGCCAGCAGTGCCCGGACTAGCGTACGAAACTACAATGAGCAGTTCTTC. It codes for CASSARTSVRNYNEQFF.

The CDR3 is CASSLERVLGNEQFF. CDR3 DNA sequence: TGTGCCAGCAGCTTAGAGCGGGTATTAGGCAATGAGCAGTTCTTC. The chain employs TRBV11-2 and TRBJ2-1; perhaps TRBD2 as D (5 bases). Germline CDR1 SGHAT, CDR2 FQNNGV. V was shortened by 0 bases and J by 6 bases, with 12 bases between the two germline ends. The CDR3 contains 15 residues.

The rearrangement links TRBV11-1 to TRBJ1-1; 8 bases align to TRBD1. The ends lost 4 bases at V and 4 bases at J; junction bases unmatched: 8. Looked up from germline, CDR1 is SGHAT and CDR2 is FQDESV (reference sequence). The CDR3 contains 15 residues. The DNA for the CDR3 is TGTGCCAGCAGCTGGGGGACAGGTATTGGCACTGAAGCTTTCTTT. Residues: CASSWGTGIGTEAFF.

V gene TRBV7-9 combines with J gene TRBJ1-4; D not resolved. Per the germline V gene, CDR1 is SEHNR and CDR2 is FQNEAQ (reference sequence). The CDR3 consists of 14 residues. Trimming took 6 bases from V and 4 from J, leaving 12 bases between them. The CDR3 DNA reads as TGTGCCAGCAGAAAGCTAAGCTATAATGAAAAACTGTTTTTT. Translating gives CASRKLSYNEKLFF.

The chain has TRBV5-1 and TRBJ1-4; 10 nucleotides match TRBD1. V gave up 9 bases and J gave up 1 base; unmatched junction bases: 6. The CDR3 has 15 amino acids. Germline CDR1 reads SGHRS; CDR2 reads YFSETQ. CDR3 sequence: CATRQGAQTNEKLFF. The CDR3 coding sequence is TGCGCCACGAGACAGGGGGCGCAAACTAATGAAAAACTGTTTTTT.